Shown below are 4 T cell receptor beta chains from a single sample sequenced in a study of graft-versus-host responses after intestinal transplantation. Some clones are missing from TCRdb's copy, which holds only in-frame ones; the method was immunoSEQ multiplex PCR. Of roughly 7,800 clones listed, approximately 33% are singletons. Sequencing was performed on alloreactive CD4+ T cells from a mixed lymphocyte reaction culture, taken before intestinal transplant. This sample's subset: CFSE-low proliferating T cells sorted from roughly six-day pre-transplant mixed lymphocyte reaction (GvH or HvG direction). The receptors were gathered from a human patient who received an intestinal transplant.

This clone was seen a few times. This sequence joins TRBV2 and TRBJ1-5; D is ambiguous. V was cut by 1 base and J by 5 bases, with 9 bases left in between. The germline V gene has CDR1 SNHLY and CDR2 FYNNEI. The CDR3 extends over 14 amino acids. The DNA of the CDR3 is TGTGCCAGCAGTGAAGAGAGGGCGTATCAGCCCCAGCATTTT. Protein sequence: CASSEERAYQPQHF.

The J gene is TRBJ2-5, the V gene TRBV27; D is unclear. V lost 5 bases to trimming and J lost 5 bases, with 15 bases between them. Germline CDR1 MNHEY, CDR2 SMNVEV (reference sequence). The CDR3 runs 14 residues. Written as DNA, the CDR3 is TGTGCCAGCAGTCCCCAGACTCGGTGGGAGACCCAGTACTTC. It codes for CASSPQTRWETQYF.

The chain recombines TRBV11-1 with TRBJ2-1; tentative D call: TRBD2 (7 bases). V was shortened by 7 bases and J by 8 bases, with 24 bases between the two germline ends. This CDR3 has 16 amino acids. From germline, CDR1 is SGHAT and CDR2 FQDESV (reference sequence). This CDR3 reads CASKLQGPIRGDEQFF. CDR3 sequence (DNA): TGTGCCAGCAAATTACAGGGTCCTATCCGGGGGGATGAGCAGTTCTTC.

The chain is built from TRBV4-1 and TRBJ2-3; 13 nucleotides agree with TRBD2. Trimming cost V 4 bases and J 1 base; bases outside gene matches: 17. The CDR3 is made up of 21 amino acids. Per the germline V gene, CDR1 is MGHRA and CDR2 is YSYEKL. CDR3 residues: CASSRLPGLAGRGARTDTQYF. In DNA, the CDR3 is TGCGCCAGCAGCCGGCTCCCGGGACTAGCGGGGAGGGGGGCGCGCACAGATACGCAGTATTTT.